This T cell receptor beta chain was observed in a study of control samples from healthy donors and cancer patients (dated by TCRdb to 2019 to 2021). V loses 5 bases of germline sequence and J loses 4 bases, and the interval between the two ends is 9 bases. CDR1 and CDR2, looked up from the germline V gene (reference sequence), are LGHDT and YNNKEL. Reading from cysteine to phenylalanine, the CDR3 counts 13 amino acids. Here the CDR3 DNA is all that survives: 39 bases in frame from base 1. Details on this clone: There is no known antigen for this receptor. No quality values exist for individual bases; no much larger clone is one base distant.

Library preparation used the immunoSEQ multiplex PCR assay. This is the immuneACCESS table as TCRdb keeps it, with only in-frame sequences that have V and J called. A part of the clones is gone; compared with another copy, unresolved V genes explain less than half, and the rest is unexplained. The sample yields 40,000 or so clones; 75% to 95% were counted once. The top ten hold 22% of the sample. The chain was built from TRBV3-1 (or the pseudogene TRBV3-2) and TRBJ2-1, with the D gene tentatively TRBD1 or TRBD2, based on 5 matching bases in each. This clonotype was sampled from a middle-aged woman with head and neck cancer. The specimen was PBMCs. The sequenced DNA: TGTGCCAGCAGCGGGGACGGATACAATGAGCAGTTCTTC. Its protein reads: CASSGDGYNEQFF.